These 16 T cell receptor beta chains came from one sample sequenced in a study of blood T cell repertoires in COVID-19. TCRdb's copy holds only in-frame clones and misses some; the assay was immunoSEQ multiplex PCR. The table records roughly 390,000 clones, less than 85% of them present only once. The sample taken for sequencing was peripheral blood. These receptors came from a woman between 18 and 29 years old with acute or convalescent COVID-19.

This chain links TRBV19 with TRBJ1-4, with a weak D call TRBD1 (5 bases). This CDR3 is built from 13 residues. Per the germline V gene, CDR1 is LNHDA and CDR2 is SQIVND (reference sequence). Deletions cut 8 bases from V and 6 bases from J, with 13 bases between. CDR3 residues: CASSGGIDEKLFF. CDR3 DNA: TGTGCCAGTTCCGGGGGGATAGATGAAAAACTGTTTTTT. The full variable domain, its missing parts supplied by reference TRBV19 and TRBJ1-4, is DGGITQSPKYLFRKEGQNVTLSCEQNLNHDAMYWYRQDPGQGLRLIYYSQIVNDFQKGDIAEGYSVSREKKESFPLTVTSAQKNPTAFYLCASSGGIDEKLFFGSGTQLSVL.

This sequence joins TRBV4-1 and TRBJ2-7; 10 bases align to TRBD1. The CDR3 extends over 17 amino acids. Germline V CDR1 and CDR2: MGHRA, YSYEKL. The trim removed 6 bases at V and 0 bases at J, leaving 11 bases unmatched. CDR3 DNA sequence: TGCGCCAGCAGTATCCTTTTGGGACAGGGGTTCTCCTACGAGCAGTACTTC. Encoded protein: CASSILLGQGFSYEQYF.

This chain joins TRBV7-3 and TRBJ1-1; D unclear. Germline V gene sequence: CDR1 SGHTA, CDR2 FQGTGA. Trimming shortened V by 0 bases and J by 4 bases, and 9 bases separated the two germline ends. The CDR3 is 14 residues long. The CDR3 here is CASSLTGVSTEAFF. The DNA for the CDR3 is TGTGCCAGCAGCTTAACCGGGGTTAGCACTGAAGCTTTCTTT.

The chain carries TRBV11-1 and TRBJ1-1, with no clear D. Trimming took 4 bases from V and 8 from J, leaving 14 bases between them. The CDR3 contains 13 residues. The germline gives CDR1 SGHAT, CDR2 FQDESV (reference sequence). In DNA, the CDR3 is TGTGCCAGCAGCTCCCCCCCAGGTGTCGAAGCTTTCTTT. This gives the protein CASSSPPGVEAFF. The full variable domain, completed using reference TRBV11-1 and TRBJ1-1, is EAEVAQSPRYKITEKSQAVAFWCDPISGHATLYWYRQILGQGPELLVQFQDESVVDDSQLPKDRFSAERLKGVDSTLKIQPAELGDSAMYLCASSSPPGVEAFFGQGTRLTVV.

V is TRBV27 and J is TRBJ1-1; maybe TRBD1 (6 bases). Germline V CDR1 and CDR2: MNHEY, SMNVEV (reference sequence). The CDR3 sequence is 17 residues long. Trimming shortened V by 5 bases and J by 1 base, and 20 bases separated the two germline ends. The CDR3 DNA is TGTGCCAGCAGTCCCCCCCCCAGGGGTAATACGAACACTGAAGCTTTCTTT. The encoded protein is CASSPPPRGNTNTEAFF.

The CDR3 DNA follows: TGTGCCAGTGCAAGGGAGAGTCAGCCCCAGCATTTT. Its protein product is CASARESQPQHF. This sequence joins TRBV19 and TRBJ1-5; D is undetermined. CDR1 LNHDA and CDR2 SQIVND come from the germline V gene (reference sequence). The germline V and J ends were trimmed by 8 bases and 6 bases, with 11 bases remaining between them. This CDR3 region has 12 residues. The variable domain in full, completed from reference TRBV19 and TRBJ1-5, reads DGGITQSPKYLFRKEGQNVTLSCEQNLNHDAMYWYRQDPGQGLRLIYYSQIVNDFQKGDIAEGYSVSREKKESFPLTVTSAQKNPTAFYLCASARESQPQHFGDGTRLSIL.

This clone showed up many times. The chain recombines TRBV6-5 with TRBJ2-3; a weak D match, TRBD2 (5 bases). The germline V gene has CDR1 MNHEY and CDR2 SVGAGI. CDR3 length: 13 amino acids. Trimming pared 5 bases from V and 2 bases from J, leaving 8 bases between. CDR3 nucleotides: TGTGCCAGCAGTCGGACTGACACAGATACGCAGTATTTT. It specifies CASSRTDTDTQYF.

V usage is TRBV29-1 and J usage is TRBJ1-5; TRBD1 agrees at 8 bases. CDR1 and CDR2 (germline): SQVTM, ANQGSEA. The CDR3 totals 13 residues. Trimming cost V 6 bases and J 6 bases; bases outside gene matches: 7. The CDR3 spells CSVEDRDGQPQHF. The CDR3 nucleotides are TGCAGCGTCGAGGACAGGGATGGTCAGCCCCAGCATTTT. Together with reference TRBV29-1 and TRBJ1-5, the CDR3 gives the full variable domain: SAVISQKPSRDICQRGTSLTIQCQVDSQVTMMFWYRQQPGQSLTLIATANQGSEATYESGFVIDKFPISRPNLTFSTLTVSNMSPEDSSIYLCSVEDRDGQPQHFGDGTRLSIL.

The V gene is TRBV28, the J gene TRBJ1-4; D unresolved. Trimming stripped 3 bases from V and 8 bases from J, with 10 bases between. Germline V CDR1 and CDR2: MDHEN, SYDVKM. CDR3 size: 13 residues. The CDR3 nucleotides read TGTGCCAGCAGTTTTTTTCGGGAAGAAAAACTGTTTTTT. This codes for CASSFFREEKLFF.

This clone was detected only once. The V and J genes are TRBV2 and TRBJ2-2; 8 nucleotides align to TRBD2. Germline V gene lookup returns CDR1 SNHLY and CDR2 FYNNEI. The V and J ends lost 5 bases and 6 bases, in that order; junction bases with no gene match: 14. The CDR3 length is 17 residues. The CDR3 DNA reads TGTGCCAGCAGTAGGACTAGCTTACTAGGGACGGCCGGGGAGCTGTTTTTT. Amino acid sequence: CASSRTSLLGTAGELFF.

The V and J genes are TRBV7-2 and TRBJ1-4; no definite D call. This CDR3 is 15 amino acids long. From germline, CDR1 is SGHTA and CDR2 FQGNSA. Trimming removed 1 base at V and 5 bases at J, with 11 bases between. Written as DNA, the CDR3 is TGTGCCAGCAGCTTAGGGGAATCGGGGAATGAAAAACTGTTTTTT. Translation: CASSLGESGNEKLFF.

The sample holds one count of this clone. The chain joins TRBV7-3 to TRBJ2-5, with D hard to call. CDR3 length: 14 amino acids. V was clipped by 1 base and J by 1 base, with 7 bases between them. Germline V gene sequence: CDR1 SGHTA, CDR2 FQGTGA. The DNA of the CDR3 is TGTGCCAGCAGCTTAATTCTCAGCCAAGAGACCCAGTACTTC. This sequence encodes CASSLILSQETQYF.

This chain joins TRBV5-6 and TRBJ1-3; unclear D gene. V gave up 1 base and J gave up 0 bases, with 14 bases separating them. CDR1 is SGHDT and CDR2 is YYEEEE in the germline V gene. The CDR3 contains 17 residues. CDR3 sequence reads: CASSLISGQISGNTIYF. Written as DNA, the CDR3 is TGTGCCAGCAGCTTGATTAGTGGGCAGATCTCTGGAAACACCATATATTTT.

The V gene is TRBV9, the J gene TRBJ2-7; 10 nucleotides line up with TRBD2. V dropped 3 bases and J dropped 9; count of bases not matched to a gene: 9. Germline CDR1 and CDR2: SGDLS and YYNGEE. The CDR3 contains 14 residues. The CDR3 nucleotides are TGTGCCAGCAGCGCAACTAGCGGGGAGAAAGTGCAGTACTTC. Residues: CASSATSGEKVQYF.

J is TRBJ2-7 and V is TRBV4-1; 8 nucleotides match TRBD2. The length of the CDR3 is 17 residues. Germline trimming cut 1 base from V and 4 bases from J; bases unmatched to any gene: 12. The germline V gene has CDR1 MGHRA and CDR2 YSYEKL. Here the CDR3 DNA reads TGCGCCAGCAGCCAAGTCAATGGGCTAGCGGGCCCTTACGAGCAGTACTTC. Translation: CASSQVNGLAGPYEQYF.

The gene calls are TRBV5-5 and TRBJ2-1, with D tentatively TRBD1 (6 bases). V lost 0 bases and J 5 bases, leaving 18 bases between the germline ends. CDR1 is SGHKS and CDR2 is YYEKEE in the germline V gene (reference sequence). CDR3 size: 17 residues. The CDR3 here is CASSLAGSGASNNEQFF. CDR3 in DNA: TGTGCCAGCAGCTTGGCCGGGTCAGGGGCGTCTAACAATGAGCAGTTCTTC.